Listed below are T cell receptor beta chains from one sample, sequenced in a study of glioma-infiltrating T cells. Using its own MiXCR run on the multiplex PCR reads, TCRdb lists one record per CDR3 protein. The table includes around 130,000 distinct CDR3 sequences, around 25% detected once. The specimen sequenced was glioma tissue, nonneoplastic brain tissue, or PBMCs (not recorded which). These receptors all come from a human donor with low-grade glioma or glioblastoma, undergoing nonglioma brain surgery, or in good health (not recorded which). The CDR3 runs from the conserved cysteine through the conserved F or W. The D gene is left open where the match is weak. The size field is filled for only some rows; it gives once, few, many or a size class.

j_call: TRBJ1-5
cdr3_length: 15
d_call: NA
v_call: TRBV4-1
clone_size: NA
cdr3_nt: TGCGCCAGCAGCCAAAAGCACCTGGGCAATCAGCCCCAGCATTTT
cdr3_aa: CASSQKHLGNQPQHF

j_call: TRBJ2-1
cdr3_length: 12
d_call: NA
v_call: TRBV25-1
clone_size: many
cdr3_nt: TGTGCCAGCAGTGAATCTGTGGGAGAGCAGTTCTTC
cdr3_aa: CASSESVGEQFF

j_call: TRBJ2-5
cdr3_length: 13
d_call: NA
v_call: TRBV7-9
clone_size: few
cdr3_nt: TGTGCCAGCCAGGGGGGCAGACAAGAGACCCAGTACTTC
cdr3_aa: CASQGGRQETQYF

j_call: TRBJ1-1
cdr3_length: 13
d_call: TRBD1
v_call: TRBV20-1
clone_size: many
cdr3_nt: TGCAGTGCAGTCGGGATGACAGGGAGTAAAGCTTTCTTT
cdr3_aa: CSAVGMTGSKAFF

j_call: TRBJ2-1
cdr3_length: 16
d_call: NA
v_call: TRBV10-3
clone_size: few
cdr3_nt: TGTGCCATCAGTGAGGGGAGGGGGCTCTCCTACAATGAGCAGTTCTTC
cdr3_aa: CAISEGRGLSYNEQFF

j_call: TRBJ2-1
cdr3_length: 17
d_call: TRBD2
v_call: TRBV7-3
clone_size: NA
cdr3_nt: TGTGCCAGCAGCTTAACCCATACTAGCGGGGGGTACAATGAGCAGTTCTTC
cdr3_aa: CASSLTHTSGGYNEQFF

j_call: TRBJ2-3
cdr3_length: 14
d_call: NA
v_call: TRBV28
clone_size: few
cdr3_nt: TGTGCCAGCAGGGGCCCCTGGGGCACAGATACGCAGTATTTT
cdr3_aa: CASRGPWGTDTQYF

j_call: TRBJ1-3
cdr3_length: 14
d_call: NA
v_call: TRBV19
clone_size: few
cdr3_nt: TGTGCCAGTAGTATCGGAAGGACTGGAAACACCATATATTTT
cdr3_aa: CASSIGRTGNTIYF

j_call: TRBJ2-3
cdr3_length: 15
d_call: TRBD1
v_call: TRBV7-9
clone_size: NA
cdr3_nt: TGTGCCAGCAGCTTAGTCCCGGGACAGAGGTCTACGCAGTATTTT
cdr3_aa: CASSLVPGQRSTQYF

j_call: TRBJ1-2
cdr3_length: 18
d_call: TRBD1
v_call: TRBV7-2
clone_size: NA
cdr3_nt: TGTGCCAGCAGCCCACGCCGGACAGGGGGCGCGGTTTGGGAAGGCTACACCTTC
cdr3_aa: CASSPRRTGGAVWEGYTF

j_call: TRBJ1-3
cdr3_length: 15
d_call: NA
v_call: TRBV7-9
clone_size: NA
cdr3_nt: TGTGCCAGCAGACAGACGGATTACTCTGGAAACACCATATATTTT
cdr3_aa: CASRQTDYSGNTIYF

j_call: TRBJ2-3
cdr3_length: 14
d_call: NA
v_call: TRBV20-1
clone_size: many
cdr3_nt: TGCAGTGCTAGACCCACCGGGGGCGCAGATACGCAGTATTTT
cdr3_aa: CSARPTGGADTQYF

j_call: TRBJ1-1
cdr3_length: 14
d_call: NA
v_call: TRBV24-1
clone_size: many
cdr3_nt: TGTGCCACCAGTGATAATTCGGGGGACACTGAAGCTTTCTTT
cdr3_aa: CATSDNSGDTEAFF

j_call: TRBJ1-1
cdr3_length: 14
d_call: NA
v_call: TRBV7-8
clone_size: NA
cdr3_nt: TGTGCCAGCAGCTTAGCCAGTAGGGGCACTGAAGCTTTCTTT
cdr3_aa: CASSLASRGTEAFF

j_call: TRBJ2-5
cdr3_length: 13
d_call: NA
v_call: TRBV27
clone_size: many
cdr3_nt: TGTGCCAGCAGTTACAGGATCCAAGAGACCCAGTACTTC
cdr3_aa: CASSYRIQETQYF

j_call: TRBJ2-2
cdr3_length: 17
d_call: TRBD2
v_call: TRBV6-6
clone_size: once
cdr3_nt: TGTGCCAGCAGTTACTCGAAACTAGCGGGGGCCACCGGGGAGCTGTTTTTT
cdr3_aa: CASSYSKLAGATGELFF

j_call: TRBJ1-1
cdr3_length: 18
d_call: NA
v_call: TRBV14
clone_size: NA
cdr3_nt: TGTGCCAGCAGCCAAGAACTCCGGGACCCCACCGTGAGGGCTGAAGCTTTCTTT
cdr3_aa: CASSQELRDPTVRAEAFF

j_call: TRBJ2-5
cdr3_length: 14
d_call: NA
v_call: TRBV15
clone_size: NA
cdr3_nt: TGTGCCACCAGCAGCCGAAAGGCCCAAGAGACCCAGTACTTC
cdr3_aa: CATSSRKAQETQYF

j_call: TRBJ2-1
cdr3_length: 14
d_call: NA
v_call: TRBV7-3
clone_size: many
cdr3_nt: TGTGCCAGCAGCGCCCATAGCTCCTACAATGAGCAGTTCTTC
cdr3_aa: CASSAHSSYNEQFF

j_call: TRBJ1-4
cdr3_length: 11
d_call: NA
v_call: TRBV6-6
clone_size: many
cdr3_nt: TGTGCCAGCAGTTACGGTGAAAAACTGTTTTTT
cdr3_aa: CASSYGEKLFF

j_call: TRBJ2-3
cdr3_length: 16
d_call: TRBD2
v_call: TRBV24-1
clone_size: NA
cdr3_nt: TGTGCCACCAGTGATTTTCGCGGGGGGGCGGCAGATACGCAGTATTTT
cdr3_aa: CATSDFRGGAADTQYF

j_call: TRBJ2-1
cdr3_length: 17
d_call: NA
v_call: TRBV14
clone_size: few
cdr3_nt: TGTGCCAGCAGCCAATCTTTATTGAGGGGTTTTGGCAATGAGCAGTTCTTC
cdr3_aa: CASSQSLLRGFGNEQFF

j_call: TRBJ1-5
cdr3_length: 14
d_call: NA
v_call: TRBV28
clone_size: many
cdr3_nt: TGTGCCAGCAGTTTCCGTCGGGGGACCCAGCCCCAGCATTTT
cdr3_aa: CASSFRRGTQPQHF

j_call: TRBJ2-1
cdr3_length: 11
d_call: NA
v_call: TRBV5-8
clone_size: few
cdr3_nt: TGTGCCAGCAGCCCGCGGCAGACTCCGTTCTTC
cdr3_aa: CASSPRQTPFF

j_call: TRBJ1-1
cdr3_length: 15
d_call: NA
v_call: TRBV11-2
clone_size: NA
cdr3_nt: TGTGCCAGCAGCTTAGGGGGAGGGGGTACCACTGAAGCTTTCTTT
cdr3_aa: CASSLGGGGTTEAFF

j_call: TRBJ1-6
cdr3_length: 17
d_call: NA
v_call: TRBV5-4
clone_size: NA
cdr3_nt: TGTGCCAGCAGCCCCACGGACCAGGGGCTAAGTAATTCACCCCTCCACTTT
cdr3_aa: CASSPTDQGLSNSPLHF

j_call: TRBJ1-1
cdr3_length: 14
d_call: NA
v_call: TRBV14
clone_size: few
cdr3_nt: TGTGCCAGCAGCCTCCTGGGGGTGAACACTGAAGCTTTCTTT
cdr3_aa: CASSLLGVNTEAFF

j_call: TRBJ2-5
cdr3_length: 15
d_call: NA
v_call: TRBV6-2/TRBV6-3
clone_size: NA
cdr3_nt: TGTGCCAGCAGTGGAGTCGAGCTGTACCAAGAGACCCAGTACTTC
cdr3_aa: CASSGVELYQETQYF

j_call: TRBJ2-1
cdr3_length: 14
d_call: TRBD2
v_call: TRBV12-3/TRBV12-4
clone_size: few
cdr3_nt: TGTGCCAGCAGGGGGACTAGCGCCTACGATGAGCAGTTCTTC
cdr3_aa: CASRGTSAYDEQFF

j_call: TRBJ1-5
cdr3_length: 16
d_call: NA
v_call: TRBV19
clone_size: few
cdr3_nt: TGTGCCAGTAGTAAGATCGTAGGTAATAGCAATCAGCCCCAGCATTTT
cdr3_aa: CASSKIVGNSNQPQHF

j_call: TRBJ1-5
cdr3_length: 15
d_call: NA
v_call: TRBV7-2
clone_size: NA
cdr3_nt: TGTGCCAGCAGCTTAGGCAAGGGGCTCAATCAGCCCCAGCATTTT
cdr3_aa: CASSLGKGLNQPQHF

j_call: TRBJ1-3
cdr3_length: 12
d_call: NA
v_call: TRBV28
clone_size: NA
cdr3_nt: TGTGCCAGCAGTATCTCTGGAAACACCATATATTTT
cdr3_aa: CASSISGNTIYF

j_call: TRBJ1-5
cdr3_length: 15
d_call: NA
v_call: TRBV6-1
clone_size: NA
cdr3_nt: TGTGCCAGCACCGACGTTGGGAACTTTAATCAGCCCCAGCATTTT
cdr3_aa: CASTDVGNFNQPQHF

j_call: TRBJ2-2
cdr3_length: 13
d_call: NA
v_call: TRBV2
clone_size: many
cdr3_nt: TGTGCCAGCAGTGGACGGAGTAGTGGGGAGCTGTTTTTT
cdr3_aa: CASSGRSSGELFF

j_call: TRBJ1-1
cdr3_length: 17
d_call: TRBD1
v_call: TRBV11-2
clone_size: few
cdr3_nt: TGTGCCAGCAGCCTGCTAACAGGGGGCACTCAGAACACTGAAGCTTTCTTT
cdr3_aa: CASSLLTGGTQNTEAFF